This TCR beta chain appears in the sequencing data of a study of shared clonotypes between healthy human individuals. Study-wide points: Sampling covered blood only; tissue repertoires likely differ.

There are 14 residues in the CDR3. Trimming left V 9 bases short and J 2 bases short, with 15 bases between. The germline gives CDR1 SGHRS, CDR2 YFSETQ. Unsorted material relied on roughly 100 million PBMCs as the source of genomic DNA. With regard to this clone: Its cognate antigen is unknown.

Original methodology: As immunoSEQ supplied junction-only sequences (without quality scores), filtering differed. Measured with immunoSEQ multiplex PCR; TCRdb has only the in-frame clones, and not every one. D and trimming were read from the DNA, whereas the V and J calls and clone size are those reported in that table. This table has 550,000 to 600,000 clones, around 80% appearing once. Sample: PBMCs. This sequence was found in a woman in her forties in good health. Some clones in this sample may be carry-over from other donors' samples. The rearrangement joins TRBV5-1 to TRBJ1-3, with D possibly being TRBD1 (6 bases). The CDR3 reads CATSPGTPGNTIYF. CDR3 bases: TGCGCCACCTCACCCGGGACACCTGGAAACACCATATATTTT.